The T cell receptor beta chain described here comes from a study of immune characteristics of hereditary and idiopathic chronic pancreatitis. Whole-study findings and limits: TCRbeta diversity rose and clonality fell in both pancreatitis groups versus controls.

Turning to this clone: As yet, its antigen is unknown.

The pancreas tissue came from patients undergoing total pancreatectomy with islet autotransplantation. No T cell sorting was done; genomic DNA came straight from bulk pancreas tissue. TCRdb's table, derived via immunoSEQ multiplex PCR, lists solely in-frame clones and lacks some. The sample records about 13,000 clones, 70% to 75% being singletons. Deletions cut 2 bases from V and 1 base from J, with 11 bases between. The CDR3 loop spans 15 amino acids. Germline V gene lookup returns CDR1 MNHEY and CDR2 SVGAGI. The source material was pancreas tissue with hereditary chronic pancreatitis. This receptor was obtained from a human donor with chronic pancreatitis. The gene calls are TRBV6-5 and TRBJ2-5; D call uncertain. The CDR3 coding sequence is TGTGCCAGCAGTTACGACGGACGGTTCCAAGAGACCCAGTACTTC. Translating it yields CASSYDGRFQETQYF.